The TCR beta chain described here comes from a study of identical twins. Whole-study findings and limits: In cord blood, abundant beta clonotypes had fewer insertions; memory showed no trend. Twins' excess sharing was less marked for out-of-frame beta sequences.

In regard to this clonotype: What it binds is not known.

In every case, the donor was a healthy Caucasian. From germline, CDR1 is MDHEN and CDR2 SYDVKM. Between the trimmed V and J ends, which lost 6 bases and 7 bases, there was a span of 16 bases. The CDR3 spans 13 residues. Unique molecular identifiers were in the cDNA, with template-switch universal primer binding. TCRdb fed the 5' RACE reads into MiXCR, producing one record per CDR3 protein. This table holds a few hundred thousand distinct CDR3 sequences, approximately 17% found once. What was sequenced was naive T cells sorted from blood. The receptor's source is a man aged 45-60 years in good health. This chain connects TRBV28 to TRBJ2-7; no reliable D call. The CDR3 coding sequence is TGTGCCAGCAGGTGGGCCAGTGGGGATGAGCAGTACTTC. Its protein product is CASRWASGDEQYF.